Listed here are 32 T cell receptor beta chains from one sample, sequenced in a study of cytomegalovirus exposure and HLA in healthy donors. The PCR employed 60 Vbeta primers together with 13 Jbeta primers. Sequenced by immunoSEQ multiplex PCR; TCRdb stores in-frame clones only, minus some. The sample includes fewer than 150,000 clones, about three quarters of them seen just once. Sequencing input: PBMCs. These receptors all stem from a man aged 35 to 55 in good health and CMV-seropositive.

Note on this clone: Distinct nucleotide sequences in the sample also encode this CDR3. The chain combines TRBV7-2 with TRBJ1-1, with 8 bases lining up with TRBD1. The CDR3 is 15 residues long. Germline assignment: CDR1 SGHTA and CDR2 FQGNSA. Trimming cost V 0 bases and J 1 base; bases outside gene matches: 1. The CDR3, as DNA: TGTGCCAGCAGCTTAGCAGGGACAGGGAACACTGAAGCTTTCTTT. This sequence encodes CASSLAGTGNTEAFF.

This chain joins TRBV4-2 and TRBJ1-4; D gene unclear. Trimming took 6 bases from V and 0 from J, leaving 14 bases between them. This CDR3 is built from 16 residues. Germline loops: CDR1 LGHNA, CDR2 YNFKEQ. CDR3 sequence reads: CASSEEEGATNEKLFF. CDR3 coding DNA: TGTGCCAGCAGTGAAGAGGAAGGCGCAACTAATGAAAAACTGTTTTTT.

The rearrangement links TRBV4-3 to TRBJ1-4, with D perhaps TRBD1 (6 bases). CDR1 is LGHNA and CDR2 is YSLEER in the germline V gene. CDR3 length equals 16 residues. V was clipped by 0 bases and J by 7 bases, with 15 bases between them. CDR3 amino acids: CASSQEWRHRAEKLFF. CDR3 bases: TGCGCCAGCAGCCAAGAATGGAGGCACAGGGCTGAAAAACTGTTTTTT.

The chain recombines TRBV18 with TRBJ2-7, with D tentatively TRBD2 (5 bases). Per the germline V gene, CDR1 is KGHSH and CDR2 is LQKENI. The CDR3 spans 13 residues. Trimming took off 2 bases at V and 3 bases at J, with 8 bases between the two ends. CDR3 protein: CASSPSGGYEQYF. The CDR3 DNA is TGTGCCAGCTCACCATCCGGAGGCTACGAGCAGTACTTC.

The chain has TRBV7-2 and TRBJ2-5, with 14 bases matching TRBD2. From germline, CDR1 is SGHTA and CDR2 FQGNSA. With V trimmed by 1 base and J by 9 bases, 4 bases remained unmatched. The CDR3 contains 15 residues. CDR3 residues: CASSLGTSGRSAQYF. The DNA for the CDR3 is TGTGCCAGCAGCTTAGGGACTAGCGGGAGGAGTGCCCAGTACTTC.

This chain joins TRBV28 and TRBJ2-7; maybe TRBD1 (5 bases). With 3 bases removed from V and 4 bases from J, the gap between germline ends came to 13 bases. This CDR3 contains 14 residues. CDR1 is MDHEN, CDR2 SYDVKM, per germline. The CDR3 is CASSFYSGSYEQYF. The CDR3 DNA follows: TGTGCCAGCAGTTTCTACTCAGGGTCTTACGAGCAGTACTTC.

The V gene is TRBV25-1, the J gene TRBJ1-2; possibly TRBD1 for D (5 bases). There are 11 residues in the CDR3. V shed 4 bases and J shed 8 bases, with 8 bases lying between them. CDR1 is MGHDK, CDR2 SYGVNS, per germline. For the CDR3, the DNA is TGTGCCAGCAGTGGGGGGGAAGGCTACACCTTC. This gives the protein CASSGGEGYTF.

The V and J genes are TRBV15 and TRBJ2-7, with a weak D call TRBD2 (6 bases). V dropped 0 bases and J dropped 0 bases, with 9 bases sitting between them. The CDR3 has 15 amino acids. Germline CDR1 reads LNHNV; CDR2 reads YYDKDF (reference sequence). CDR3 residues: CATSRDPGSSYEQYF. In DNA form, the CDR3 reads TGTGCCACCAGCAGAGATCCCGGGAGCTCCTACGAGCAGTACTTC.

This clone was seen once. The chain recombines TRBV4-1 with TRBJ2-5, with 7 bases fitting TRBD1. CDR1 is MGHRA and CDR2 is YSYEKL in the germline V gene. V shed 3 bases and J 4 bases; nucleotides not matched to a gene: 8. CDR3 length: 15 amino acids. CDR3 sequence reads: CASSHRQGRGETQYF. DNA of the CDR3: TGCGCCAGCAGCCACCGACAGGGCCGGGGAGAGACCCAGTACTTC.

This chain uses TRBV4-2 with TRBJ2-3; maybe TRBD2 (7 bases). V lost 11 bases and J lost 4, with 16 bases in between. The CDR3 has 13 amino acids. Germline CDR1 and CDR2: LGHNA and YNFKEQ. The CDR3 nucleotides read TGTGCCGCCGGGGGGCCGCGGCCAGATACGCAGTATTTT. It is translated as CAAGGPRPDTQYF.

Written as DNA, the CDR3 is TGTGCCAGCAGCGCGGGGACCTACTACGAGCAGTACTTC. It yields the protein CASSAGTYYEQYF. The rearrangement uses TRBV5-5 and TRBJ2-7; D perhaps matches TRBD2 (6 bases). This CDR3 is 13 amino acids long. The germline CDR1 and CDR2 sequences are SGHKS and YYEKEE (reference sequence). Trimming stripped 4 bases from V and 3 bases from J, with 11 bases between.

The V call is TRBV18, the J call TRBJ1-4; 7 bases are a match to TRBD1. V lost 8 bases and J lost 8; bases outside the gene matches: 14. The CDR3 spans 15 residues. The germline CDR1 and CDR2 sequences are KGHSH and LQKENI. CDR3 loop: CASPPGGGVKEKLFF. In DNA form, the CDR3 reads TGTGCCAGCCCTCCGGGAGGGGGCGTAAAAGAAAAACTGTTTTTT. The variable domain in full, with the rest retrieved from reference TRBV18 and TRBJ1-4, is NAGVMQNPRHLVRRRGQEARLRCSPMKGHSHVYWYRQLPEEGLKFMVYLQKENIIDESGMPKERFSAEFPKEGPSILRIQQVVRGDSAAYFCASPPGGGVKEKLFFGSGTQLSVL.

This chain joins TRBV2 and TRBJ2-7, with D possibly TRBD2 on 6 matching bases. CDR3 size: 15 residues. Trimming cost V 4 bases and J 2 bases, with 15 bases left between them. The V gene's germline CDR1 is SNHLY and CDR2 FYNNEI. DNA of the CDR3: TGTGCCAGCAGTGGCCGGGACTCACAGGCCTACGAGCAGTACTTC. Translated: CASSGRDSQAYEQYF.

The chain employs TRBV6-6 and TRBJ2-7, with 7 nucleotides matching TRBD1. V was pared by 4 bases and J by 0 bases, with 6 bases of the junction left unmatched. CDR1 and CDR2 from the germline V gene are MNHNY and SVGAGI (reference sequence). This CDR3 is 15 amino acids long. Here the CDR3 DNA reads TGTGCCAGCAGTTCCGAGGACAGGTTCTCCTACGAGCAGTACTTC. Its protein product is CASSSEDRFSYEQYF.

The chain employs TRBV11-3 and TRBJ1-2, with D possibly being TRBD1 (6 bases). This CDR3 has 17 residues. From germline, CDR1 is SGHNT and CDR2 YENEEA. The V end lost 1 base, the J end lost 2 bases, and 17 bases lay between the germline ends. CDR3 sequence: CASSLGPYRDTNYGYTF. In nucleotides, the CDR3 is TGTGCCAGCAGCTTAGGTCCATACAGGGACACCAACTATGGCTACACCTTC.

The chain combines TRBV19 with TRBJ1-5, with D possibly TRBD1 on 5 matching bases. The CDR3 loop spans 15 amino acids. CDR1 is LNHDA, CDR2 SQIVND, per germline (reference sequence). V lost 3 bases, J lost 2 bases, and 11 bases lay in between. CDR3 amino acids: CASSISGFGNQPQHF. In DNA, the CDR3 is TGTGCCAGTAGTATCTCAGGGTTTGGCAATCAGCCCCAGCATTTT. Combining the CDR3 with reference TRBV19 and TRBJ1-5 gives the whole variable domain DGGITQSPKYLFRKEGQNVTLSCEQNLNHDAMYWYRQDPGQGLRLIYYSQIVNDFQKGDIAEGYSVSREKKESFPLTVTSAQKNPTAFYLCASSISGFGNQPQHFGDGTRLSIL.

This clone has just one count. As DNA, the CDR3 is TGTGCCAGCAGCTTGAGACAGGGGGCAAACATATTCTATGGCTACACCTTC. This translates into CASSLRQGANIFYGYTF. This chain connects TRBV7-9 to TRBJ1-2; 10 nucleotides agree with TRBD1. The V segment lost 3 bases and the J segment 4 bases; nucleotides outside the gene matches: 11. Per the germline V gene, CDR1 is SEHNR and CDR2 is FQNEAQ (reference sequence). The CDR3 has 17 residues.

CDR3 in amino acids: CSVAGDGYTF. CDR3 coding DNA: TGCAGCGTTGCGGGGGATGGCTACACCTTC. The V call is TRBV29-1, the J call TRBJ1-2; D perhaps matches TRBD1 (5 bases). This CDR3 contains 10 residues. Trimming took 4 bases from V and 6 from J, leaving 6 bases between them. Germline values: CDR1 SQVTM, CDR2 ANQGSEA.

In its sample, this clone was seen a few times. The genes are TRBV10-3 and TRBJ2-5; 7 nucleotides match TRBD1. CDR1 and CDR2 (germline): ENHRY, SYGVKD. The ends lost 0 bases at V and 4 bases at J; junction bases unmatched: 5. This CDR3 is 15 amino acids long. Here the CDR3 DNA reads TGTGCCATCAGTGAGTCAAAGGGGGCCGGAGAGACCCAGTACTTC. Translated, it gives CAISESKGAGETQYF.

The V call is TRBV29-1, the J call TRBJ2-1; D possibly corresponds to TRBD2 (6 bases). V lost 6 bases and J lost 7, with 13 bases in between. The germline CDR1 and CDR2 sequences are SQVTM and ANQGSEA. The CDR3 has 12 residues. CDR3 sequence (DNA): TGCAGCGTCGCCGGAGGGCCGAATGAGCAGTTCTTC. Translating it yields CSVAGGPNEQFF.

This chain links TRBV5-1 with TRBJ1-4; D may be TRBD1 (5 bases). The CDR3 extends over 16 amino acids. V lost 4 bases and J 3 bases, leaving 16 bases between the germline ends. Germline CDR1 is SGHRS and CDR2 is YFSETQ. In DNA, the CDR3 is TGCGCCAGCAGCCTCCGACAGTCCGGCTCTAATGAAAAACTGTTTTTT. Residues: CASSLRQSGSNEKLFF.

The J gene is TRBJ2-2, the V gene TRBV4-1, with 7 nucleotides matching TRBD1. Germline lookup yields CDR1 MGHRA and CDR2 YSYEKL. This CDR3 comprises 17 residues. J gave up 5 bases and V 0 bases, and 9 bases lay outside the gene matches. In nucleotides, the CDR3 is TGCGCCAGCAGCCAAGAAACAGGGGCTGCGCAGACCGGGGAGCTGTTTTTT. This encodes CASSQETGAAQTGELFF.

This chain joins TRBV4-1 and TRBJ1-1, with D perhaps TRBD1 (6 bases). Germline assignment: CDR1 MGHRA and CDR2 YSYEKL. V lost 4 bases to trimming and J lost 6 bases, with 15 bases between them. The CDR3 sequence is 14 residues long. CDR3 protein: CASSREPGESEAFF. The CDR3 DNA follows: TGCGCCAGCAGCCGAGAACCAGGGGAATCTGAAGCTTTCTTT.

CDR3 sequence: CASREPFPNTEAFF. In DNA, the CDR3 is TGCGCCAGCAGGGAGCCTTTCCCTAACACTGAAGCTTTCTTT. The chain employs TRBV10-2 and TRBJ1-1, with D unclear. The CDR3 consists of 14 residues. Germline V gene sequence: CDR1 WSHSY, CDR2 SAAADI. V shed 6 bases and J shed 2 bases, with 13 bases lying between them.

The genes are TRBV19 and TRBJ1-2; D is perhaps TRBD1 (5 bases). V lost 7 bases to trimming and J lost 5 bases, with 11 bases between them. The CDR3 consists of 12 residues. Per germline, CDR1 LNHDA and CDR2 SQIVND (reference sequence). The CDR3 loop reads CASNWQGYGYTF. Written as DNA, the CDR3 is TGTGCCAGTAACTGGCAGGGATATGGCTACACCTTC. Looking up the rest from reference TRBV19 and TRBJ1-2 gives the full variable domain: DGGITQSPKYLFRKEGQNVTLSCEQNLNHDAMYWYRQDPGQGLRLIYYSQIVNDFQKGDIAEGYSVSREKKESFPLTVTSAQKNPTAFYLCASNWQGYGYTFGSGTRLTVV.

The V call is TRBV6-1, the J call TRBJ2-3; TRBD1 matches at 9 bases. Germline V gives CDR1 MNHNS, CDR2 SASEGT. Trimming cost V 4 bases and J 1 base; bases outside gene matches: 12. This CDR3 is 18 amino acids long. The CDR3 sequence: CASSGRDRDGKRTDTQYF. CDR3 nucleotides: TGTGCCAGCAGTGGTCGGGACAGGGATGGAAAACGCACAGATACGCAGTATTTT.

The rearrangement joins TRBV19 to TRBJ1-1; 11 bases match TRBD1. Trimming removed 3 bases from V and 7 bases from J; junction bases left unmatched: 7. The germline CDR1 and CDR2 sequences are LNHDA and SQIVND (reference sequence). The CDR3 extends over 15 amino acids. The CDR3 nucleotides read TGTGCCAGTAGTATCGGGACAGGGGGACTCGGTGAAGCTTTCTTT. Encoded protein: CASSIGTGGLGEAFF.

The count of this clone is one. DNA for the CDR3: TGCGCCAGCAGCCAAGGTGGACTCTACAATGAGCAGTTCTTC. This sequence encodes CASSQGGLYNEQFF. The rearrangement joins TRBV4-1 to TRBJ2-1; perhaps TRBD2 as D (5 bases). Trimming shortened V by 1 base and J by 3 bases, and 7 bases separated the two germline ends. Germline V gene lookup returns CDR1 MGHRA and CDR2 YSYEKL. This CDR3 is built from 14 residues.

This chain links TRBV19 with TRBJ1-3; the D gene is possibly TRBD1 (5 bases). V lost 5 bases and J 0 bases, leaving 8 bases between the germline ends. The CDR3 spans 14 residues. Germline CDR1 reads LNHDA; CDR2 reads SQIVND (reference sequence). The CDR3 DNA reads TGTGCCAGTAGTGACAGCTCCTCTGGAAACACCATATATTTT. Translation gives CASSDSSSGNTIYF.

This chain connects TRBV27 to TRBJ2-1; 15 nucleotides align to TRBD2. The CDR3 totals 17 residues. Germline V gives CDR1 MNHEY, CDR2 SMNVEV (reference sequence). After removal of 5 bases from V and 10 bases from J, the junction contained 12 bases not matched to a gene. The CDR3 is CASSPLPGLAGGGEQFF. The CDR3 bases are TGTGCCAGCAGTCCTCTCCCGGGACTAGCGGGAGGTGGCGAGCAGTTCTTC.

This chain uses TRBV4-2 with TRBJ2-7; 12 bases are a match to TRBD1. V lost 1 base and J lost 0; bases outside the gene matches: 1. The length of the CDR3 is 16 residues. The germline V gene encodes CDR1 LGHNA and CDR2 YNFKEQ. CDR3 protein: CASSQVGQGASYEQYF. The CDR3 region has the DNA TGTGCCAGCAGCCAAGTGGGACAGGGGGCCTCCTACGAGCAGTACTTC.

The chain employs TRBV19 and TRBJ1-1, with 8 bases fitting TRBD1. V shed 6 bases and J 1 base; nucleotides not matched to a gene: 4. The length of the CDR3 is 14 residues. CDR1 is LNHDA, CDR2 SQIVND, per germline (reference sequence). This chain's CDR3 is CASRRQGSNTEAFF. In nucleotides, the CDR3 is TGTGCCAGTAGGAGACAGGGGTCGAACACTGAAGCTTTCTTT.